The clone carrying this T cell receptor beta chain was counted ten times or more. The antigen is undetermined. The V gene end was trimmed by 7 bases and the J gene end by 2 bases; junction bases not matched to a gene: 4. CDR3 length equals 15 residues. The data stem from a study of T cells after yellow fever vaccination. Study observations and caveats: Most clones from primary vaccination were detected again post-booster (96% CD4, 70% to 90% CD8).

Making TCR cDNA involved 5'RACE template switching, which added UMIs and a universal primer site. TCRdb redid the calling of the 5' RACE reads with MiXCR, one entry per CDR3 protein. The sample has about 320,000 distinct CDR3 sequences, 6.8% seen once. The source material was PBMCs, sampled around 45 days after the first yellow fever vaccination. The J gene is TRBJ2-5, the V gene TRBV12-3 or TRBV12-4; 13 bases fit TRBD2. This receptor was identified in a man aged 18 to 35 who received the YFV17D yellow fever vaccine. The CDR3 DNA is TGTGCCAGCACCCCGGGACTAGCGGGGCAAGAGACCCAGTACTTC. Its protein product is CASTPGLAGQETQYF.